What follows are 22 T cell receptor beta chains derived from one specimen sequenced in a study of T cells after yellow fever vaccination. TCRdb independently ran MiXCR on the 5' RACE reads; one entry per CDR3 protein. The table has some 350,000 distinct CDR3 sequences, about 9.5% seen once; the top ten hold about a sixth. The sequenced sample was PBMCs, obtained on the day of the first yellow fever vaccination. The receptors shown here come from a man between 18 and 35 years old who received the YFV17D yellow fever vaccine.

This clonotype was found a few times. CDR3 in amino acids: CASSTDRGAKPQHF. CDR3 nucleotides: TGTGCCAGCAGTACCGACAGGGGGGCTAAGCCCCAGCATTTT. The J gene is TRBJ1-5, the V gene TRBV6-5; 9 nucleotides match TRBD1. The CDR3 consists of 14 residues. With V trimmed by 5 bases and J by 8 bases, 7 bases remained unmatched. CDR1 is MNHEY, CDR2 SVGAGI, per germline.

This clonotype was seen a handful of times. The V gene is TRBV14, the J gene TRBJ1-1; 9 nucleotides agree with TRBD1. This CDR3 comprises 14 residues. Germline CDR1 SGHDN, CDR2 FVKESK. J gave up 3 bases and V 6 bases, and 5 bases lay outside the gene matches. This chain's CDR3 is CASRETGGDTEAFF. Here the CDR3 DNA reads TGTGCCAGCAGGGAGACAGGGGGGGACACTGAAGCTTTCTTT.

The table lists this clonotype with a few counts. This rearrangement joins TRBV5-1 to TRBJ2-6; TRBD1 agrees at 11 bases. The J segment lost 0 bases and the V segment lost 4 bases, leaving 3 bases of the junction unmatched. The germline gives CDR1 SGHRS, CDR2 YFSETQ. The CDR3 length is 17 residues. CDR3 coding DNA: TGCGCCAGCAGCGGGGACAGGGGGAGCTCTGGGGCCAACGTCCTGACTTTC. Translating gives CASSGDRGSSGANVLTF.

This clonotype was recorded a few times. This chain uses TRBV6-1 with TRBJ2-7; no clear D gene. The V end lost 6 bases, the J end lost 3 bases, and 9 bases lay between the germline ends. The CDR3 is 12 amino acids. Germline CDR1 and CDR2: MNHNS and SASEGT. CDR3: CASRDMGYEQYV. Here the CDR3 DNA reads TGTGCCAGCAGGGATATGGGCTACGAGCAGTACGTC.

V is TRBV5-1 and J is TRBJ1-5, with D possibly TRBD1 on 6 matching bases. The ends were cut back, 5 bases at V and 4 bases at J, with 10 bases in the middle. This CDR3 spans 13 amino acids. Germline V gene sequence: CDR1 SGHRS, CDR2 YFSETQ. The CDR3 nucleotides read TGCGCCAGCAGTCCAGGACAGAATCAGCCCCAGCATTTT. As protein: CASSPGQNQPQHF.

The chain employs TRBV5-1 and TRBJ2-5; TRBD1 is a possible D gene (6 bases). The CDR3 totals 14 residues. The V end was cut by 4 bases, the J end by 7 bases, with 17 bases between. Germline V CDR1 and CDR2: SGHRS, YFSETQ. This CDR3 reads CASSPGDTKGTQYF. CDR3 DNA sequence: TGCGCCAGCAGCCCCGGGGACACAAAAGGGACCCAGTACTTC.

This clonotype occurred a few times. The V and J genes are TRBV27 and TRBJ2-3; D perhaps matches TRBD1 (6 bases). Germline CDR1 reads MNHEY; CDR2 reads SMNVEV (reference sequence). The CDR3 contains 13 residues. V was trimmed by 8 bases and J by 2 bases, leaving 11 bases between them. Here the CDR3 reads CASFGQTTDTQYF. For the CDR3, the DNA is TGTGCCAGCTTTGGACAGACCACAGATACGCAGTATTTT.

The J gene is TRBJ1-1, the V gene TRBV7-9; tentative D call: TRBD1 (5 bases). The germline V gene has CDR1 SEHNR and CDR2 FQNEAQ (reference sequence). Trimming left V 1 base short and J 8 bases short, with 11 bases between. There are 13 residues in the CDR3. The CDR3 DNA reads as TGTGCCAGCAGCTTAGGGGCCGGGGGAGAAGCTTTCTTT. Amino acids: CASSLGAGGEAFF.

This clonotype appeared a few times. The chain recombines TRBV21-1 with TRBJ2-7; no check of the table's D call, TRBD1, against the DNA was made. TRBV21-1 is designated a pseudogene. The CDR3 spans 14 residues. CDR3 protein: CASRILTGAYEQYV. In DNA, the CDR3 is TGTGCCAGCAGGATTTTGACAGGGGCGTACGAGCAGTACGTC.

This clonotype was recorded a few times. The chain is built from TRBV19 and TRBJ2-3; D might be TRBD1 (6 bases). The V end lost 5 bases, the J end lost 6 bases, and 15 bases lay between the germline ends. The germline V gene encodes CDR1 LNHDA and CDR2 SQIVND (reference sequence). This CDR3 is 14 amino acids long. CDR3 in DNA: TGTGCCAGTAGTGCCGGGACAACCAGGGATACGCAGTATTTT. Protein sequence: CASSAGTTRDTQYF.

The gene calls are TRBV10-3 and TRBJ2-3; 10 bases are shared with TRBD1. Germline assignment: CDR1 ENHRY and CDR2 SYGVKD. V shed 3 bases and J 6 bases; nucleotides not matched to a gene: 18. The CDR3 loop spans 19 amino acids. CDR3 region: CAISDPSGTGTGVIDTQYF. CDR3 bases: TGTGCCATCAGTGACCCGTCGGGGACCGGGACAGGGGTTATCGATACGCAGTATTTT.

The chain carries TRBV27 and TRBJ2-7, with D possibly TRBD1 on 5 matching bases. This CDR3 has 14 residues. Trimming stripped 6 bases from V and 2 bases from J, with 14 bases between. Germline lookup yields CDR1 MNHEY and CDR2 SMNVEV (reference sequence). The CDR3 bases are TGTGCCAGCAGGCCGACACTGACAGCCTACGAGCAGTACTTC. Translation: CASRPTLTAYEQYF.

J is TRBJ2-3 and V is TRBV7-3; 7 nucleotides align to TRBD2. The CDR3 runs to 13 residues. J was trimmed by 4 bases and V by 5 bases; bases with no gene match: 3. Germline lookup yields CDR1 SGHTA and CDR2 FQGTGA. The CDR3 DNA is TGTGCCAGCAGCCGACTAGCTCCAGATACGCAGTATTTT. As protein: CASSRLAPDTQYF. The complete variable domain, with remaining parts taken from reference TRBV7-3 and TRBJ2-3, reads GAGVSQTPSNKVTEKGKYVELRCDPISGHTALYWYRQSLGQGPEFLIYFQGTGAADDSGLPNDRFFAVRPEGSVSTLKIQRTERGDSAVYLCASSRLAPDTQYFGPGTRLTVL.

A few counts support this clonotype. The V gene is TRBV4-3, the J gene TRBJ2-7, with TRBD1 as a possible D gene (7 bases). Trimming removed 2 bases from V and 2 bases from J, with 10 bases in between. CDR3 size: 14 residues. Germline CDR1 is LGHNA and CDR2 is YSLEER. As DNA, the CDR3 is TGCGCCAGCAGCCAACAGGGGGGTACCTACGAGCAGTACTTC. It is translated as CASSQQGGTYEQYF.

There are a few counts of this clonotype. The gene calls are TRBV19 and TRBJ2-3; D gene uncertain. Trimming cost V 4 bases and J 0 bases, with 11 bases left between them. Germline values: CDR1 LNHDA, CDR2 SQIVND (reference sequence). The CDR3 has 15 amino acids. The CDR3 loop reads CASSTDWESTDTQYF. In nucleotides, the CDR3 is TGTGCCAGTAGTACTGACTGGGAAAGCACAGATACGCAGTATTTT.

The chain employs TRBV19 and TRBJ1-1, with D unclear. In germline, CDR1 is LNHDA, CDR2 SQIVND (reference sequence). Trimming cost V 2 bases and J 2 bases, with 6 bases left between them. The CDR3 is made up of 13 amino acids. DNA of the CDR3: TGTGCCAGTAGTATAATGGGAAACACTGAAGCTTTCTTT. Its translation: CASSIMGNTEAFF.

This sequence joins TRBV6-4 and TRBJ2-3, with D tentatively TRBD2 (7 bases). The V gene lost 0 bases and the J gene lost 5 bases, with 12 bases spanning the gap. The CDR3 has 15 residues. Per germline, CDR1 MRHNA and CDR2 SNTAGT. The CDR3 loop is CASSDSGGPGDTQYF. The CDR3, as DNA: TGTGCCAGCAGTGACTCGGGGGGGCCTGGAGATACGCAGTATTTT.

The chain uses TRBV19 and TRBJ1-5, with TRBD1 matching over 7 bases. The CDR3 length is 15 residues. V was clipped by 5 bases and J by 7 bases; unmatched bases: 11. Germline CDR1 LNHDA, CDR2 SQIVND (reference sequence). Here the CDR3 DNA reads TGTGCCAGTAGTTTCGGACAGGCCTCGGGGCAGCCCCAGCATTTT. Amino acids: CASSFGQASGQPQHF.

This clonotype was counted between two and nine times. V and J are TRBV4-2 and TRBJ2-5; TRBD2 agrees at 8 bases. The germline CDR1 and CDR2 sequences are LGHNA and YNFKEQ. J gave up 1 base and V 4 bases, and 11 bases lay outside the gene matches. The CDR3 runs to 17 residues. CDR3 DNA: TGTGCCAGCAGCCCCCGCCTATCGGGGGGGCCCCAAGAGACCCAGTACTTC. This sequence encodes CASSPRLSGGPQETQYF.

The CDR3 coding sequence is TGCGCCAGCAGCCAAGATGCGAGGGGGCTCGAGCAGTACTTC. This encodes CASSQDARGLEQYF. The V call is TRBV4-3, the J call TRBJ2-7, with 7 bases fitting TRBD1. With V trimmed by 0 bases and J by 6 bases, 5 bases remained unmatched. The length of the CDR3 is 14 residues. Germline-derived CDR1 and CDR2 are LGHNA and YSLEER.

This clonotype was seen a handful of times. V is TRBV3-1 and J is TRBJ2-3; weak D call: TRBD2 (6 bases). This CDR3 region has 17 residues. Between the trimmed V and J ends, which lost 1 base and 0 bases, there was a span of 14 bases. Per the germline V gene, CDR1 is LGHDT and CDR2 is YNNKEL (reference sequence). CDR3 protein: CASSQVSLAGSTDTQYF. The CDR3 region has the DNA TGTGCCAGCAGCCAAGTCTCACTAGCAGGTAGCACAGATACGCAGTATTTT.

The chain recombines TRBV12-3 or TRBV12-4 with TRBJ2-1; 10 nucleotides match TRBD2. This CDR3 has 16 residues. Germline trimming cut 2 bases from V and 2 bases from J; bases unmatched to any gene: 3. CDR3: CASSLRSGGAYNEQFF. The CDR3 nucleotides read TGTGCCAGCAGTTTAAGGAGCGGGGGGGCCTACAATGAGCAGTTCTTC.